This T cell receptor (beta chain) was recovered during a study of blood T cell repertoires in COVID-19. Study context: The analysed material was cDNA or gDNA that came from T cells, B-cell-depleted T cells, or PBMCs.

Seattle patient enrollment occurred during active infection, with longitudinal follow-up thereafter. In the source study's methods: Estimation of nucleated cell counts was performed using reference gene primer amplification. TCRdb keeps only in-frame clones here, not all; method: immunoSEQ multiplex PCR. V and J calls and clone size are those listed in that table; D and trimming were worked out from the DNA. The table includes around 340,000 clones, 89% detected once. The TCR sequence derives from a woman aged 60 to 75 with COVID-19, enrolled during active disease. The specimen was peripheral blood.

CDR3 sequence: CASSRALAGGFNEQFF. In nucleotides, the CDR3 is TGTGCCAGCAGCCGCGCGCTAGCGGGGGGGTTCAATGAGCAGTTCTTC. The chain employs TRBV7-2 and TRBJ2-1; 12 bases map to TRBD2. The CDR3 length is 16 residues. V dropped 5 bases and J dropped 6; count of bases not matched to a gene: 8. The germline CDR1 and CDR2 sequences are SGHTA and FQGNSA.